This TCR beta chain is from a study of neurological immune-mediated disorders. The wider study: The disease course was relapsing-remitting in roughly 31 and secondary progressive in about 9% of the roughly 35 multiple sclerosis patients.

The CDR3 extends over 16 amino acids. The trim removed 3 bases at V and 7 bases at J, leaving 7 bases unmatched. Per the germline V gene, CDR1 is SGHNT and CDR2 is YENEEA. Points from the study as a whole: There were no CDR3 amino acid sequences shared by expanded clones across subjects, a result suggesting private repertoires in all groups.

This clonotype was recorded many times. Its antigen is undetermined. TCRdb recomputed calls from the 5' RACE reads with MiXCR, one row per CDR3 protein. The sample carries some 78,000 distinct CDR3 sequences, 5% to 5.5% recorded once. This TCR was recovered from a woman aged 25 to 39 with multiple sclerosis. Material for sequencing was PBMCs. The chain couples TRBV11-3 to TRBJ2-1; TRBD2 matches at 12 bases. CDR3 loop: CASSLAALAGGNEQFF. CDR3 nucleotide sequence: TGTGCCAGCAGCTTGGCGGCACTAGCGGGAGGTAATGAGCAGTTCTTC.